The 5 T cell receptor beta chains reported below all come from one sample, sequenced in a study of cytomegalovirus exposure and HLA in healthy donors (dated by TCRdb to the late 2010s). Library preparation used the immunoSEQ multiplex PCR assay. For the multiplex PCR, a mixture combining 60 forward primers for TCR Vbeta segments and 13 reverse primers for TCR Jbeta segments was used. Imported from immuneACCESS, the table was reduced by TCRdb to in-frame sequences with V and J called. These copies leave out some clones; in studies compared against another copy, an unresolved V gene accounts for under half, and the cause of the remainder is not known. Here the sample has 150,000 to 200,000 clones; approximately 80% occur a single time. The ten largest clones represent 3.1% of the sample. The sequenced sample consisted of PBMCs. Receptors were obtained from a male donor in good health and CMV-seronegative.

This clone was detected once. V usage is TRBV28 and J usage is TRBJ2-1; D may be TRBD2 (5 bases). The length of the CDR3 is 15 residues. Per the germline V gene, CDR1 is MDHEN and CDR2 is SYDVKM. V dropped 7 bases and J dropped 1 base, with 14 bases sitting between them. Here the CDR3 reads CASTHGEGSYNEQFF. CDR3 coding DNA: TGTGCCAGCACTCACGGCGAGGGATCCTACAATGAGCAGTTCTTC.

This clone appeared once. The chain couples TRBV18 to TRBJ2-5; 12 bases map to TRBD1. From germline, CDR1 is KGHSH and CDR2 LQKENI. This CDR3 region has 16 residues. V shed 6 bases, J shed 5 bases, and the junction held 10 bases outside the gene matches. The CDR3, as DNA: TGTGCCAGCTCCCTCCGGGACAGGGGGCGCCAGGAGACCCAGTACTTC. It is translated as CASSLRDRGRQETQYF.

This sequence joins TRBV6-1 and TRBJ2-7; tentative D call: TRBD2 (5 bases). Looked up from germline, CDR1 is MNHNS and CDR2 is SASEGT. Deletions cut 8 bases from V and 1 base from J, with 15 bases between. CDR3 size: 14 residues. The chain's CDR3 is CASVGEEGSYEQYF. The CDR3 bases are TGTGCCAGCGTTGGGGAAGAGGGTTCCTACGAGCAGTACTTC.

V is TRBV5-1 and J is TRBJ1-3; possible D gene TRBD1, 5 bases. V was trimmed by 0 bases and J by 0 bases, leaving 10 bases between them. The CDR3 has 16 amino acids. CDR1 is SGHRS and CDR2 is YFSETQ in the germline V gene. CDR3: CASSLAPGDSGNTIYF. As DNA, the CDR3 is TGCGCCAGCAGCTTGGCCCCGGGGGACTCTGGAAACACCATATATTTT.

The J gene is TRBJ2-5, the V gene TRBV11-2; D uncertain. Germline CDR1 and CDR2: SGHAT and FQNNGV. Trimming left V 2 bases short and J 4 bases short, with 8 bases between. This CDR3 region has 13 residues. As DNA, the CDR3 is TGTGCCAGCAGCTTAATCCCAGGAGAGACCCAGTACTTC. Translating gives CASSLIPGETQYF.